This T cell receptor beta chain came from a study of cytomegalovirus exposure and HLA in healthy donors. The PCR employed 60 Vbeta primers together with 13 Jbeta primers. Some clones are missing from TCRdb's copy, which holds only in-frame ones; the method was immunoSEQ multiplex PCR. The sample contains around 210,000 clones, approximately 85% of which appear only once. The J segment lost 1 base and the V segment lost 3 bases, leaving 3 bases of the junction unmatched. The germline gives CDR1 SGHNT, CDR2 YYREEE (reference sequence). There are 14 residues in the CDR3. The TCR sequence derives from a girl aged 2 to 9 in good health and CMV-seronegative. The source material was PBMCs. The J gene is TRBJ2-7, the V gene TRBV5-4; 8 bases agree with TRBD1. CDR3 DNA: TGTGCCAGCAGCTGGGGGACAGGATCCTACGAGCAGTACTTC. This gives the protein CASSWGTGSYEQYF.